This TCR beta chain was sequenced for a study of shared clonotypes between healthy human individuals. Study in general: Per-donor plates numbered three CD4 naive, three CD4 memory, two CD8 naive and one CD8 memory.

Study-level points and caveats: It was observed that 4% to 6% of naive CD4 clonotypes were shared across several donors.

This CDR3 comprises 16 residues. Germline lookup yields CDR1 MNHEY and CDR2 SMNVEV (reference sequence). The germline V and J ends were trimmed by 6 bases and 10 bases, with 22 bases remaining between them. Remarks on this clone: Its antigen is unknown.

This table comes from immunoSEQ multiplex PCR, and its TCRdb copy is limited to in-frame clones, with some not included. Of under 2,000,000 clones in the sample, about 95% are singletons; the top ten hold roughly 1.2%. CD8 cells regarded as naive lacked CD45RO, were positively chosen for CCR7, and omitted terminally differentiated effector memory CD45RA+ cells. This TCR derives from a man between 18 and 35 years old in good health. Material for sequencing was naive CD8+ T cells sorted from blood. V usage is TRBV27 and J usage is TRBJ1-6, with a weak D call TRBD1 (5 bases). CDR3 nucleotide sequence: TGTGCCAGCAGCCTCACTATGCCGGGACCAGAATCACCCCTCCACTTT. Its translation is CASSLTMPGPESPLHF.